The present entry profiles one T cell receptor (beta chain) with its context. Its antigen is as yet unknown. Researchers ran the PCR with 60 Vbeta and 13 Jbeta primers. Data came from immunoSEQ multiplex PCR; TCRdb stores just in-frame clones and leaves some out. Among around 150,000 clones, approximately 81% were seen once, and the ten largest hold roughly 4%. These data are taken from a study of cytomegalovirus exposure and HLA in healthy donors. Study overall: Tens of millions of unique TCRs from HLA-typed donors made up an early data release. Regarding the study as a whole: Associated with HLA alleles at 0.05 false discovery rate in a later analysis were fewer than 20,000 TCR beta sequences. Analyses of presence/absence relied on an assumption of roughly uniform sequencing depth across donors. Altogether, about 160 TCR beta chains were recorded as cytomegalovirus-associated.

CDR3 length: 13 amino acids. Germline CDR1 is GTSNPN and CDR2 is SVGIG (reference sequence). Trimming cost V 0 bases and J 3 bases, with 9 bases left between them. The TCR sequence derives from a woman aged 40 to 49 in good health and CMV-seropositive. The sequencing input was PBMCs. This chain connects TRBV30 to TRBJ2-7, with D possibly TRBD2 on 5 matching bases. The CDR3 here is CAWSVGNLYEQYF. CDR3 DNA: TGTGCCTGGAGTGTCGGGAACCTCTACGAGCAGTACTTC.